The text below deals with one TCR beta chain. The antigen is undetermined. This sample is part of a study of cytomegalovirus exposure and HLA in healthy donors. General study findings and limits: Most subjects' HLA-A and HLA-B alleles were reportedly predicted from TCR beta sequences. Productive status was seen about 90% or about 30% of the time for most TCR beta V segments in an earlier analysis. The classifier reportedly diagnosed cytomegalovirus status with high specificity and sensitivity.

The length of the CDR3 is 14 residues. The germline CDR1 and CDR2 sequences are SGDLS and YYNGEE. V shed 3 bases and J shed 2 bases, with 11 bases lying between them. It was with 60 Vbeta and 13 Jbeta primers that the PCR ran. TCRdb's table, derived via immunoSEQ multiplex PCR, lists solely in-frame clones and lacks some. This sample carries 120,000 or so clones, roughly 77% of them seen once, and the ten largest clones take about 1.7%. The donors were healthy bone marrow donors. Sequences were obtained from PBMCs. The TCR comes from a man younger than 35 in good health and CMV-seronegative. V gene TRBV9 combines with J gene TRBJ2-5; weak D call: TRBD1 (6 bases). DNA for the CDR3: TGTGCCAGCAGCGATCGGACAGCTCAAGAGACCCAGTACTTC. Protein product: CASSDRTAQETQYF.